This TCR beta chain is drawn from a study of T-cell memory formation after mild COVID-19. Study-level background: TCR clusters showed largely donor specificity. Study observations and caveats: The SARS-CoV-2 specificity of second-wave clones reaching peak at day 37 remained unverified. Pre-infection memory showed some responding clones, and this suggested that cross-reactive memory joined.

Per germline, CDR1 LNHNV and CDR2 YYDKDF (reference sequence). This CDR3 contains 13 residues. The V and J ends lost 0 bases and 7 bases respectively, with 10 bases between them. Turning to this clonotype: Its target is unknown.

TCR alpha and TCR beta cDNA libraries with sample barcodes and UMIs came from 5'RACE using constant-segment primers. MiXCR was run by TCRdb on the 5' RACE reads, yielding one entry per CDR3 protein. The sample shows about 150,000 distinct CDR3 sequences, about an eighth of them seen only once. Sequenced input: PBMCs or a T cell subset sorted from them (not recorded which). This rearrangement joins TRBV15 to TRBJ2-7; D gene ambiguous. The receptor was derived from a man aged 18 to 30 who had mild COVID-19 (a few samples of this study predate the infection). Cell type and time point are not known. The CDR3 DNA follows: TGTGCCACCAGCAGAGATCAGCTGCGGGAGCAGTACTTC. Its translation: CATSRDQLREQYF.